The source of this T cell receptor (beta chain) is a study of human T cells and chemical hapten exposure. Study-level information: Scalp application of diphenylcyclopropenone was performed weekly in patients across the entire roughly 25-week study. The patients, most of them female, presented with alopecia areata, totalis or universalis. Study-level results: Patch test scores rose with PT1 expanded TCR counts, a positive correlation.

The time point here: pre-sensitization, week 0. Treatment defined: therapeutic diphenylcyclopropenone sensitization with weekly scalp DPC. Non-pregnant alopecia patients aged 18 to 70, suitable for DPC therapy. This clonotype occurred many times. Antigen unknown. One entry per CDR3 protein results from TCRdb running MiXCR on the RACE reads. There are tens of thousands of distinct CDR3 sequences in the sample; 9.6% occur only once, and around 3.6% lies in the top ten. The germline V and J ends were trimmed by 2 bases and 5 bases, with 9 bases remaining between them. CDR3 length equals 13 residues. Germline-derived CDR1 and CDR2 are MNHEY and SMNVEV (reference sequence).

The source of this sequence is a woman in her forties with alopecia areata. Some clones in this sample may be carry-over from other donors' samples. This sample comprised whole blood, obtained in connection with sensitization to the hapten diphenylcyclopropenone (DPC). The chain employs TRBV27 and TRBJ1-1, with a weak D call TRBD1 (6 bases). The CDR3 region has the DNA TGTGCCAGCAGTTTAACAGGGAAAACTGAAGCTTTCTTT. It encodes CASSLTGKTEAFF.